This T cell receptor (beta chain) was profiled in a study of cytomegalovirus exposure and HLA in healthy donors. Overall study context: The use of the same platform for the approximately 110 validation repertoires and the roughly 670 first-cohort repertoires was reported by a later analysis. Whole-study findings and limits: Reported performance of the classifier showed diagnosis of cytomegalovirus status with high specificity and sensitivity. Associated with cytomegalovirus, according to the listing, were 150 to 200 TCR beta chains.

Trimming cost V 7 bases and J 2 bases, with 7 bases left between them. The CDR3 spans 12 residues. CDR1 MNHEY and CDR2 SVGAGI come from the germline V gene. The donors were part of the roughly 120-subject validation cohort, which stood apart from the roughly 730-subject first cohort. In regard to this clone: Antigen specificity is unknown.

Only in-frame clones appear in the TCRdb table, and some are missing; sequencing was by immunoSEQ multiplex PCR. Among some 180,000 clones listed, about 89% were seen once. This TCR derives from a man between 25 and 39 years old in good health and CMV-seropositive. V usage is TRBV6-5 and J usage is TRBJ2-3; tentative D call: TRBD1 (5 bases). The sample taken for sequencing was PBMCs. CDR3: CASKDTTDTQYF. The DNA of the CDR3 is TGTGCCAGCAAGGACACCACAGATACGCAGTATTTT.